This T cell receptor (beta chain) was sequenced during a study of blood T cell repertoires in COVID-19. Study summary: Samples taken during acute and convalescent COVID-19 were collected in the United States, Italy and Spain. Sources were T cells, B-cell-depleted T cells, or PBMCs; the material itself was cDNA or gDNA.

The V gene end was trimmed by 5 bases and the J gene end by 5 bases; junction bases not matched to a gene: 13. The V gene's germline CDR1 is SGHTA and CDR2 FQGTGA. The CDR3 contains 16 residues. TCRdb keeps only in-frame clones here, not all; method: immunoSEQ multiplex PCR. The data contain approximately 230,000 clones, 70% to 90% of them singletons. The specimen was peripheral blood. V usage is TRBV7-3 and J usage is TRBJ1-1; 8 bases agree with TRBD1. The sequence was obtained from a man aged 18 to 29 with active or convalescent COVID-19. CDR3 sequence reads: CASSRWTGRERTEAFF. The DNA for the CDR3 is TGTGCCAGCAGCCGGTGGACAGGGAGGGAAAGAACTGAAGCTTTCTTT.